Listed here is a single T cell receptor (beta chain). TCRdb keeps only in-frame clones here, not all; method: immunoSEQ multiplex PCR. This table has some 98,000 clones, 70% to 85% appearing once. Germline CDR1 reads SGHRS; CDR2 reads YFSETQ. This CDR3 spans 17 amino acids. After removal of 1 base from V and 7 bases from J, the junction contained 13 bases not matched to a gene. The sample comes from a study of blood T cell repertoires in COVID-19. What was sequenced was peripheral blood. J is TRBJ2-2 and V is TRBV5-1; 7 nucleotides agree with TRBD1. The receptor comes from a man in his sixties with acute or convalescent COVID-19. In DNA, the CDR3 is TGCGCCAGCAGCTTGAACCAGGGGGACCCAAGCCTCGGGGAGCTGTTTTTT. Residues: CASSLNQGDPSLGELFF.